The next 12 T cell receptor beta chains were all read from a single sample in a study of CD8 T cells in Susac syndrome (dated by TCRdb to about 2019). Library preparation was by the immunoSEQ multiplex PCR assay. RNA was extracted using the RNeasy kit, and roughly 0.45 to 1 microgram was reverse transcribed with random hexamers. Clones were called with MiXCR by TCRdb after fastp trimmed the public reads at Q25, and only in-frame beta chains were retained. Merged by CDR3 protein, the rows form single entries marked with the most common genes and DNA. This sample gives 150,000 to 200,000 distinct CDR3 sequences in total; roughly 94% of them show up just once. The ten largest clonotypes hold about 0.15% of the sample. Specimen: CD8+ T cells from PBMCs. The source is a human donor with Susac syndrome.

In nucleotides, the CDR3 is TGTGCCAGCACCTCTCCCCCTAACACTGAAGCTTTCTTT. Encoded protein: CASTSPPNTEAFF. This chain joins TRBV7-9 and TRBJ1-1; no clear D gene. V lost 7 bases and J 2 bases, leaving 11 bases between the germline ends. This CDR3 spans 13 amino acids. Germline CDR1 SEHNR, CDR2 FQNEAQ (reference sequence).

The V gene is TRBV6-1, the J gene TRBJ1-2, with 9 bases that match TRBD1. V trimming: 6 bases; J trimming: 4 bases; junction bases outside the gene matches: 6. CDR1 MNHNS and CDR2 SASEGT come from the germline V gene. The CDR3 has 14 amino acids. The DNA for the CDR3 is TGTGCCAGCAGCGGGGACAGGGAGAGCTATGGCTACACCTTC. Translating gives CASSGDRESYGYTF.

The genes are TRBV11-2 and TRBJ2-1, with TRBD2 matching 11 bases. This CDR3 is built from 19 residues. The junction had 11 bases not matched to a gene; V was cut back by 4 bases and J by 0 bases. Germline CDR1 is SGHAT and CDR2 is FQNNGV. Here the CDR3 reads CASSSGVASGGSSYNEQFF. CDR3 nucleotide sequence: TGTGCCAGCAGCTCAGGGGTGGCTAGCGGGGGGAGCTCCTACAATGAGCAGTTCTTC.

This chain joins TRBV6-1 and TRBJ2-6; D possibly matches TRBD1 or TRBD2 (5 bases each). CDR1 and CDR2 from the germline V gene are MNHNS and SASEGT. Trimming pared 0 bases from V and 3 bases from J, leaving 12 bases between. This CDR3 region has 17 residues. DNA of the CDR3: TGTGCCAGCAGTGAAGCTGGGGGTTCTTATGGGGCCAACGTCCTGACTTTC. Protein: CASSEAGGSYGANVLTF.

The rearrangement joins TRBV6-4 to TRBJ2-1; D tentatively reads TRBD1 or TRBD2 (5 bases each). In germline, CDR1 is MRHNA, CDR2 SNTAGT. With 3 bases removed from V and 13 bases from J, the gap between germline ends came to 10 bases. CDR3 length equals 11 residues. The CDR3 loop is CASSELGVQFF. The CDR3 DNA reads as TGTGCCAGCAGTGAGCTGGGGGTTCAGTTCTTC.

V gene TRBV5-1 combines with J gene TRBJ1-1, with D unresolved. The germline V and J ends were trimmed by 0 bases and 1 base, with 22 bases remaining between them. This CDR3 has 19 amino acids. Germline CDR1 and CDR2: SGHRS and YFSETQ. The DNA for the CDR3 is TGCGCCAGCAGCTTGGGTTCTCTTTTATCGGGTAAACGGAACACTGAAGCTTTCTTT. Translating gives CASSLGSLLSGKRNTEAFF.

This chain's CDR3 is CASSQVSGANQPQHF. Written as DNA, the CDR3 is TGTGCCAGCAGCCAAGTATCAGGGGCCAATCAGCCCCAGCATTTT. The V gene is TRBV3-1, the J gene TRBJ1-5; possibly TRBD1 for D (6 bases). This CDR3 is 15 amino acids long. Germline V lookup: CDR1 LGHDT, CDR2 YNNKEL (reference sequence). V was cut by 1 base and J by 3 bases, with 10 bases left in between.

V is TRBV18 and J is TRBJ2-7, with 7 bases matching TRBD1. The junction had 12 bases not matched to a gene; V was cut back by 3 bases and J by 7 bases. Germline CDR1 reads KGHSH; CDR2 reads LQKENI. The CDR3 is 15 residues long. The CDR3: CASSPGTEASGEQYF. CDR3 nucleotides: TGTGCCAGCTCACCCGGGACAGAGGCCTCTGGGGAGCAGTACTTC.

The rearrangement joins TRBV30 to TRBJ2-7, with TRBD2 as a possible D gene (6 bases). V was shortened by 5 bases and J by 1 base, with 9 bases between the two germline ends. Germline V lookup: CDR1 GTSNPN, CDR2 SVGIG (reference sequence). The length of the CDR3 is 12 residues. In nucleotides, the CDR3 is TGTGCCTGGGGCGGGATTTCCTACGAGCAGTACTTC. This gives the protein CAWGGISYEQYF.

The V and J genes are TRBV13 and TRBJ2-1; 7 bases are shared with TRBD1. The CDR3 length is 14 residues. The V gene end was trimmed by 1 base and the J gene end by 7 bases; junction bases not matched to a gene: 4. The germline gives CDR1 PRHDT, CDR2 FYEKMQ (reference sequence). The CDR3 DNA reads TGTGCCAGCAGCTTAGTGACAGGGATTAATGAGCAGTTCTTC. Its protein product is CASSLVTGINEQFF. The variable domain in full, with the rest retrieved from reference TRBV13 and TRBJ2-1, is AAGVIQSPRHLIKEKRETATLKCYPIPRHDTVYWYQQGPGQDPQFLISFYEKMQSDKGSIPDRFSAQQFSDYHSELNMSSLELGDSALYFCASSLVTGINEQFFGPGTRLTVL.

The V call is TRBV5-6, the J call TRBJ2-7; 13 bases agree with TRBD2. The CDR3 is 18 amino acids. CDR1 is SGHDT and CDR2 is YYEEEE in the germline V gene. After removal of 2 bases from V and 4 bases from J, the junction contained 12 bases not matched to a gene. CDR3 sequence: CASSLTSGRAEAWYEQYF. DNA for the CDR3: TGTGCCAGCAGCTTAACTAGCGGGAGGGCCGAGGCGTGGTACGAGCAGTACTTC.

CDR3: CASSGGGSNQPQHF. In DNA, the CDR3 is TGTGCCAGCAGCGGGGGGGGTAGCAATCAGCCCCAGCATTTT. The chain carries TRBV7-8 and TRBJ1-5; tentative D call: TRBD1 (5 bases). V lost 5 bases, J lost 0 bases, and 8 bases lay in between. This CDR3 has 14 residues. Germline V gives CDR1 SGHVS, CDR2 FQNEAQ.